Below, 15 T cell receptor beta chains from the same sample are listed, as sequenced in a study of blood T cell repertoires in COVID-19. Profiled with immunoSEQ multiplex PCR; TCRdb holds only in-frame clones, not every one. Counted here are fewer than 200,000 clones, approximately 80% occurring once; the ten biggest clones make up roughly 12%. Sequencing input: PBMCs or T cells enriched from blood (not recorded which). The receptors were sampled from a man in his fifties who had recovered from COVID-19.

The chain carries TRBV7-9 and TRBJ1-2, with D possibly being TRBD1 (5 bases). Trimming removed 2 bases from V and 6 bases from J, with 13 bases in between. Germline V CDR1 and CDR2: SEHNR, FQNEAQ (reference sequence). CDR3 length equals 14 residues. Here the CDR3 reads CASSLYGRADGYTF. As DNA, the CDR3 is TGTGCCAGCAGCTTATATGGCAGGGCGGATGGCTACACCTTC.

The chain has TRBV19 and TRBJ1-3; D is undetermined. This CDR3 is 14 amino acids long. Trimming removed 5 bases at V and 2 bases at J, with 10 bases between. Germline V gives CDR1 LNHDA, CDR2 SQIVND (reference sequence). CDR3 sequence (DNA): TGTGCCAGTAGTCCCGGGAGGGCTGGAAACACCATATATTTT. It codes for CASSPGRAGNTIYF.

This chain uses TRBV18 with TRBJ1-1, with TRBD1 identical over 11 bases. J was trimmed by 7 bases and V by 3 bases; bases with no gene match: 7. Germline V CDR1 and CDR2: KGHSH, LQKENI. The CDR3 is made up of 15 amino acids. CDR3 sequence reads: CASSPPGQGGLEAFF. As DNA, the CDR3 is TGTGCCAGCTCACCTCCGGGACAGGGGGGCCTTGAAGCTTTCTTT.

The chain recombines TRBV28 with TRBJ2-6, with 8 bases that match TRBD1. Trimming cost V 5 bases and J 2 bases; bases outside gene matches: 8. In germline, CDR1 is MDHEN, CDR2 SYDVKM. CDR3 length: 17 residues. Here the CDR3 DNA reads TGTGCCAGCAGTGGGACAGGATCTTCGCCTGGGGCCAACGTCCTGACTTTC. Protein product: CASSGTGSSPGANVLTF.

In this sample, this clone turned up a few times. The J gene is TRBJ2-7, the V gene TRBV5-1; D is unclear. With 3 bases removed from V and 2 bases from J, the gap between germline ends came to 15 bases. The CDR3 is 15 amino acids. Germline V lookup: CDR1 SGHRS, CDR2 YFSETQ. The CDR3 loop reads CASSYDTEETYEQYF. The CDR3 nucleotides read TGCGCCAGCAGCTACGACACTGAAGAAACCTACGAGCAGTACTTC.

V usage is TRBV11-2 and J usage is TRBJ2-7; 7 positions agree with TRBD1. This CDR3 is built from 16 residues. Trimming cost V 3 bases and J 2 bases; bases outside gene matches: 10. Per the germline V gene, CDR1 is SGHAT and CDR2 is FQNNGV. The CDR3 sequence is CASSFIRGSPPYEQYF. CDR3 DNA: TGTGCCAGCAGCTTCATCAGGGGGTCCCCCCCCTACGAGCAGTACTTC.

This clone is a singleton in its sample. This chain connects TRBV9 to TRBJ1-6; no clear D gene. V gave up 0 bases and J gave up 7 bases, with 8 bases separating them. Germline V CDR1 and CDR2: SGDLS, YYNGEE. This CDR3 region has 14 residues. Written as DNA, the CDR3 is TGTGCCAGCAGCGTAGAAAGCGGGAATTCACCCCTCCACTTT. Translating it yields CASSVESGNSPLHF.

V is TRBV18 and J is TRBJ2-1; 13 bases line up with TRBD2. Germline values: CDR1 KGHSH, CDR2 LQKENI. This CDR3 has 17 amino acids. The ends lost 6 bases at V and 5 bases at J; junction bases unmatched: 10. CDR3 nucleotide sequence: TGTGCCAGCTCCCGGACTAGCGGGGGAACCTCTAACAATGAGCAGTTCTTC. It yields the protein CASSRTSGGTSNNEQFF.

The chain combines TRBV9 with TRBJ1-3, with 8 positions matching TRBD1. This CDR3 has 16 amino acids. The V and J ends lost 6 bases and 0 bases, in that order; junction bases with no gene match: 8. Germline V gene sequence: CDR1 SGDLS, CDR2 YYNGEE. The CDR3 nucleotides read TGTGCCAGCACCACGGGACAGGAGTACTCTGGAAACACCATATATTTT. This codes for CASTTGQEYSGNTIYF.

CDR3 DNA: TGTGCCAGCAGAAACAGGGATAATTCACCCCTCCACTTT. Amino acid sequence: CASRNRDNSPLHF. The V call is TRBV27, the J call TRBJ1-6; D is possibly TRBD1 (6 bases). From germline, CDR1 is MNHEY and CDR2 SMNVEV (reference sequence). CDR3 length equals 13 residues. Trimming pared 6 bases from V and 5 bases from J, leaving 8 bases between.

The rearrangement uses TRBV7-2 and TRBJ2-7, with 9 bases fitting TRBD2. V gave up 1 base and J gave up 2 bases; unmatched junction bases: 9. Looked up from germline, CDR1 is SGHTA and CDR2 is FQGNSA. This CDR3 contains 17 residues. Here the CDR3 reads CASSLEGPAGGTYEQYF. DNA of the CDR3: TGTGCCAGCAGCTTAGAGGGGCCAGCGGGGGGAACCTACGAGCAGTACTTC.

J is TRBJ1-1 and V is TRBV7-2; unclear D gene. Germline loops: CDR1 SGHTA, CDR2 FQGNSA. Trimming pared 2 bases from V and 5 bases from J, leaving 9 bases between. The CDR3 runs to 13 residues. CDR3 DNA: TGTGCCAGCAGCTTAACAGTCCTTACTGAAGCTTTCTTT. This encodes CASSLTVLTEAFF. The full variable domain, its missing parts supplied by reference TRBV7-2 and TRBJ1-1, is GAGVSQSPSNKVTEKGKDVELRCDPISGHTALYWYRQSLGQGLEFLIYFQGNSAPDKSGLPSDRFSAERTGGSVSTLTIQRTQQEDSAVYLCASSLTVLTEAFFGQGTRLTVV.

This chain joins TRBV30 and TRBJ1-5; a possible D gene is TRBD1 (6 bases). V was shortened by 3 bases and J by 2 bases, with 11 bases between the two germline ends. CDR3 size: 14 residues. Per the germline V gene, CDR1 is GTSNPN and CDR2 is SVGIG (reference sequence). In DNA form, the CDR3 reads TGTGCCTGGAGCCAGGGGATGGGCAATCAGCCCCAGCATTTT. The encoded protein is CAWSQGMGNQPQHF.

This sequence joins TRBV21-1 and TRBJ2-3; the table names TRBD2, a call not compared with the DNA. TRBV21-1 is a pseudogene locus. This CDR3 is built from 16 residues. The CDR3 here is CASSEGIEGSTDTQYF. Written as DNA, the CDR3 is TGTGCCAGCAGCGAGGGAATTGAAGGGAGCACAGATACGCAGTATTTT.

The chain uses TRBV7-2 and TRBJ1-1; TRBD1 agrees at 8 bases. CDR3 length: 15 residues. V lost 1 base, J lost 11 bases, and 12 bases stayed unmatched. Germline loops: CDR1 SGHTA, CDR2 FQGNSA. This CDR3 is CASSLERTGLSSAFF. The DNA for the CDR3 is TGTGCCAGCAGCTTAGAGAGGACAGGGTTAAGTTCGGCTTTCTTT.